The 10 T cell receptor beta chains given below trace back to one sample, sequenced in a study of response to subunit inactivated influenza vaccine. TCRdb re-called the RT-PCR reads through MiXCR, storing one row per CDR3 protein. This table has more than 700,000 distinct CDR3 sequences, roughly 20% appearing once. The sample was PBMCs from blood, taken 5 days after vaccination. These receptors were taken from a man between 50 and 59 years old who received an inactivated influenza vaccine.

This clonotype was observed many times. V gene TRBV5-1 combines with J gene TRBJ2-3, with 12 nucleotides matching TRBD2. Germline CDR1 reads SGHRS; CDR2 reads YFSETQ. The CDR3 has 16 amino acids. Losses at the gene ends were 3 bases for V and 0 bases for J; bases not matched to a gene: 2. As DNA, the CDR3 is TGCGCCAGCAGCTCAGGGACTAGCGGGAGCACAGATACGCAGTATTTT. It is translated as CASSSGTSGSTDTQYF.

The chain is built from TRBV29-1 and TRBJ1-2; 7 bases agree with TRBD1. CDR1 SQVTM and CDR2 ANQGSEA come from the germline V gene. The trim removed 4 bases at V and 8 bases at J, leaving 7 bases unmatched. The CDR3 is made up of 12 amino acids. Here the CDR3 DNA reads TGCAGCGTTGTGGGACAGCCAGGCGGCTACACCTTC. This sequence encodes CSVVGQPGGYTF.

The chain has TRBV14 and TRBJ2-3; D is undetermined. Germline loops: CDR1 SGHDN, CDR2 FVKESK. V lost 1 base to trimming and J lost 1 base, with 3 bases between them. The CDR3 contains 13 residues. The DNA of the CDR3 is TGTGCCAGCAGCCAAGCACGCACAGATACGCAGTATTTT. Its protein is CASSQARTDTQYF.

This clonotype was detected a few times. V usage is TRBV6-2 or TRBV6-3 and J usage is TRBJ2-1; the D is unclear. The V and J ends lost 0 bases and 2 bases respectively, with 8 bases between them. There are 15 residues in the CDR3. Germline V CDR1 and CDR2: MNHEY, SVGEGT. The CDR3 sequence is CASSYSASTYNEQFF. The CDR3 coding sequence is TGTGCCAGCAGTTACTCTGCGTCCACCTACAATGAGCAGTTCTTC.

V and J are TRBV29-1 and TRBJ1-1; D may be TRBD1 (6 bases). With 5 bases removed from V and 0 bases from J, the gap between germline ends came to 19 bases. This CDR3 contains 16 residues. Germline CDR1 is SQVTM and CDR2 is ANQGSEA. The CDR3 is CSVRWPVRDMNTEAFF. The CDR3 DNA reads TGCAGCGTTCGTTGGCCAGTAAGGGACATGAACACTGAAGCTTTCTTT.

This clonotype was seen only a few times. This rearrangement joins TRBV12-3 or TRBV12-4 to TRBJ1-2, with 8 bases matching TRBD1. Trimming removed 6 bases from V and 7 bases from J; junction bases left unmatched: 10. The CDR3 is 14 amino acids. The CDR3 reads CASREQGGPPGYTF. CDR3 DNA: TGTGCCAGCAGGGAACAGGGGGGTCCGCCTGGCTACACCTTC.

This clonotype was seen only a few times. V and J are TRBV20-1 and TRBJ1-6, with D tentatively TRBD1 (6 bases). The germline V gene encodes CDR1 DFQATT and CDR2 SNEGSKA (reference sequence). The CDR3 spans 14 residues. The V end lost 2 bases, the J end lost 8 bases, and 13 bases lay between the germline ends. The CDR3 sequence is CSARSGPGDSPLHF. DNA for the CDR3: TGCAGTGCTAGATCGGGGCCAGGGGATTCACCCCTCCACTTT.

The chain carries TRBV11-3 and TRBJ2-3; D unresolved. CDR3 length equals 13 residues. Germline CDR1 reads SGHNT; CDR2 reads YENEEA. V was trimmed by 4 bases and J by 6 bases, leaving 11 bases between them. The CDR3 spells CASSSETRDTQYF. In nucleotides, the CDR3 is TGTGCCAGCAGCTCCGAGACCCGCGATACGCAGTATTTT.

This clonotype has ten or more counts. J is TRBJ2-7 and V is TRBV6-2 or TRBV6-3; TRBD2 is a possible D gene (6 bases). V gave up 4 bases and J gave up 4 bases, with 14 bases separating them. CDR3 size: 14 residues. CDR1 is MNHEY and CDR2 is SVGEGT in the germline V gene. CDR3 in amino acids: CASSWEVGAYEQYF. The DNA for the CDR3 is TGTGCCAGCAGTTGGGAGGTTGGAGCTTACGAGCAGTACTTC.

This clonotype was observed a few times. The V gene is TRBV10-3, the J gene TRBJ2-7; D may match TRBD1 or TRBD2 (7 bases each). Trimming shortened V by 3 bases and J by 1 base, and 13 bases separated the two germline ends. Germline loops: CDR1 ENHRY, CDR2 SYGVKD. This CDR3 is 15 amino acids long. CDR3 nucleotides: TGTGCCATCAGTGATCAGGGGGGGCGGTCCTACGAGCAGTACTTC. It encodes CAISDQGGRSYEQYF.